The clone carrying this T cell receptor beta chain was found once. Each sample used at least 7 million PBMCs. This entry comes from a study of blood T cells in healthy people across ages. The trim removed 7 bases at V and 9 bases at J, leaving 21 bases unmatched. This CDR3 has 18 residues. Primed by a sample-barcoded 5' primer and a J-beta primer mix, a second PCR proceeded for about 6 to 12 cycles. Via MiXCR, TCRdb re-called the 5' RACE reads, giving one row per CDR3 protein. This repertoire shows 1.5 million to 2 million distinct CDR3 sequences, about 31% found once; its top ten account for 10% to 12%.

The chain links TRBV12-3 or TRBV12-4 to TRBJ2-1; 10 nucleotides match TRBD2. The receptor's source is a woman aged 25 to 39 in good health. Sequencing was performed on blood. The CDR3 sequence is CASTPGKRAAGGFSEQFF. CDR3 nucleotide sequence: TGTGCCAGCACCCCAGGAAAAAGGGCAGCGGGAGGGTTTAGTGAGCAGTTCTTC.